The clone carrying this TCR beta chain was found a few times. As yet, its antigen is unknown. There were TCR beta CDR3 regions amplified from RNA transcripts. The HTBI set primed first-round TCR CDR3 RT-PCR. TCRdb processed the multiplex PCR reads anew with MiXCR; each CDR3 protein has one entry. The sample has about 620,000 distinct CDR3 sequences, around 15% seen once; the top ten hold 3% to 4%. Diagnosis of hyperthyroidism was new in patients aged 18 to 65, and its duration was under 2 months. Orbital computed tomography and thyroid ultrasound, together with serum TRAb and thyroxine and clinical symptoms, were used for diagnoses. The data were obtained in a study of T cells in Graves' hyperthyroidism and ophthalmopathy. Study-wide findings and caveats: Blood held most thyroid clonotypes expanded above 0.001 frequency.

This CDR3 spans 12 amino acids. The germline V gene has CDR1 SQVTM and CDR2 ANQGSEA. Trimming took 6 bases from V and 5 from J, leaving 10 bases between them. The specimen sequenced was blood. V and J are TRBV29-1 and TRBJ2-2; weak D call: TRBD1 (6 bases). The TCR sequence derives from a woman in her twenties or thirties with Graves' hyperthyroidism. The CDR3 here is CSVAGATGELFF. Written as DNA, the CDR3 is TGCAGCGTCGCAGGGGCTACCGGGGAGCTGTTTTTT.